Below are 13 T cell receptor beta chains sequenced from a single sample in a study of metastatic and nonmetastatic thyroid tumors. MiXCR was used by TCRdb to re-call the PCR reads. The data show 25,000 to 35,000 clones, 15% to 20% seen once. Ahead of thyroid surgery, no patient had received treatment of any kind. Sequenced material: blood. The receptors here all came from a female donor with papillary thyroid cancer or a benign thyroid nodule (not recorded which). Some clones in this sample may be carry-over from other donors' samples.

This clone appeared many times. The CDR3 DNA is TGTGCCAGCTCAGAGAGACAGAGCCCTCAGGGCGAGCAGTACTTC. Translating it yields CASSERQSPQGEQYF. The chain carries TRBV18 and TRBJ2-7, with D possibly matching TRBD1 (5 bases). Germline V gene data show CDR1 as KGHSH and CDR2 as LQKENI. CDR3 size: 15 residues. Between the trimmed V and J ends, which lost 5 bases and 6 bases, there was a span of 20 bases.

This clone was detected many times. J is TRBJ2-2 and V is TRBV20-1, with 11 bases aligning to TRBD1. V trimming: 3 bases; J trimming: 7 bases; junction bases outside the gene matches: 13. The germline V gene has CDR1 DFQATT and CDR2 SNEGSKA (reference sequence). This CDR3 region has 17 residues. This CDR3 reads CSASPAPGQGVIGELFF. The CDR3 DNA sequence: TGCAGTGCTAGCCCCGCTCCGGGACAGGGGGTAATCGGGGAGCTGTTTTTT.

This clone is classed as medium-sized. V is TRBV6-1 and J is TRBJ2-3; a weak D match, TRBD2 (5 bases). Germline CDR1 and CDR2: MNHNS and SASEGT. Trimming shortened V by 10 bases and J by 0 bases, and 8 bases separated the two germline ends. CDR3 size: 12 residues. The CDR3 coding sequence is TGTGCCACGAGCGGCAGCACAGATACGCAGTATTTT. Translation gives CATSGSTDTQYF.

There are many counts of this clone. V and J are TRBV20-1 and TRBJ2-1; 7 bases fit TRBD2. Per the germline V gene, CDR1 is DFQATT and CDR2 is SNEGSKA (reference sequence). V lost 6 bases and J lost 6; bases outside the gene matches: 11. The CDR3 length is 14 residues. The CDR3 DNA is TGCAGTGCCTCCGGAGGGCGGGAGCCCAATGAGCAGTTCTTC. It translates to CSASGGREPNEQFF.

Sample share makes this clone medium-sized. Other DNA sequences of this sample code for an identical CDR3. The V and J genes are TRBV6-1 and TRBJ2-7; 11 nucleotides line up with TRBD2. This CDR3 region has 15 residues. CDR1 and CDR2 (germline): MNHNS, SASEGT. The V segment lost 6 bases and the J segment 1 base; nucleotides outside the gene matches: 5. The CDR3 DNA reads TGTGCCAGCAGCTTAGCGGGAGGGGAATCCTACGAGCAGTACTTC. It yields the protein CASSLAGGESYEQYF.

Many counts were recorded for this clone. This chain links TRBV5-1 with TRBJ2-3; D perhaps matches TRBD2 (5 bases). The germline V and J ends were trimmed by 1 base and 1 base, with 16 bases remaining between them. Germline loops: CDR1 SGHRS, CDR2 YFSETQ. The CDR3 consists of 17 residues. The CDR3 loop reads CASSLKLSGYGTDTQYF. In DNA, the CDR3 is TGCGCCAGCAGCTTGAAGCTAAGCGGCTACGGCACAGATACGCAGTATTTT.

J is TRBJ1-4 and V is TRBV5-1, with a possible D match to TRBD1 (5 bases). CDR3 length: 16 amino acids. Germline V CDR1 and CDR2: SGHRS, YFSETQ. This CDR3 reads CARSSANRQFGEKLFF. The CDR3 nucleotides read TGCGCGCGCAGCTCGGCCAACCGACAGTTTGGTGAAAAACTGTTTTTT.

By share, this clone counts as medium-sized. V and J are TRBV6-1 and TRBJ2-5; TRBD1 matches at 8 bases. This CDR3 comprises 15 residues. The trim removed 1 base at V and 7 bases at J, leaving 8 bases unmatched. Germline V gene lookup returns CDR1 MNHNS and CDR2 SASEGT. In nucleotides, the CDR3 is TGTGCCAGCAGTGAAGGGGCAGGGGGCCTGGTGACCCAGTACTTC. It translates to CASSEGAGGLVTQYF.

The rearrangement joins TRBV2 to TRBJ2-7; 8 bases are shared with TRBD1. Germline values: CDR1 SNHLY, CDR2 FYNNEI. The CDR3 sequence is 16 residues long. Trimming cost V 3 bases and J 4 bases; bases outside gene matches: 11. CDR3 coding DNA: TGTGCCAGCAGTGATGGACAGGGTACCGGAGCTTACGAGCAGTACTTC. Its translation: CASSDGQGTGAYEQYF.

This clone was detected ten times or more. The chain recombines TRBV7-9 with TRBJ1-1; no clear D gene. The ends were cut back, 5 bases at V and 9 bases at J, with 7 bases in the middle. CDR3 length equals 10 residues. Germline CDR1 reads SEHNR; CDR2 reads FQNEAQ (reference sequence). DNA for the CDR3: TGTGCCAGCAGCGCAAGTAAAGCTTTCTTT. Amino acids: CASSASKAFF.

Concerning this clone itself: One junction end does not reproduce the germline sequence, and a read error may be involved. The V call is TRBV7-2, the J call TRBJ1-5; D ambiguous. Germline CDR1 and CDR2: SGHTA and FQGNSA. The CDR3 length is 14 residues. CDR3 amino acids: CASSLKFWDQHQHF. CDR3 DNA sequence: TGTGCCAGCAGCTTAAAGTTCTGGGATCAGCACCAGCATTTT.

This clone was seen a few times. J is TRBJ1-4 and V is TRBV18; D not certain. The ends were cut back, 2 bases at V and 5 bases at J, with 15 bases in the middle. Germline assignment: CDR1 KGHSH and CDR2 LQKENI. This CDR3 contains 16 residues. The CDR3 DNA follows: TGTGCCAGCTCACCAGTCATAACCACGGGCAATGAAAAACTGTTTTTT. Its translation is CASSPVITTGNEKLFF. The full variable domain, completed using reference TRBV18 and TRBJ1-4, is NAGVMQNPRHLVRRRGQEARLRCSPMKGHSHVYWYRQLPEEGLKFMVYLQKENIIDESGMPKERFSAEFPKEGPSILRIQQVVRGDSAAYFCASSPVITTGNEKLFFGSGTQLSVL.

This clone was recorded at least ten times. CDR3 loop: CASSPPWNSPLHF. The CDR3, as DNA: TGTGCCAGCAGTCCTCCGTGGAATTCACCCCTCCACTTT. The V gene is TRBV28, the J gene TRBJ1-6, with D unresolved. CDR3 size: 13 residues. V lost 5 bases, J lost 7 bases, and 9 bases lay in between. Looked up from germline, CDR1 is MDHEN and CDR2 is SYDVKM.